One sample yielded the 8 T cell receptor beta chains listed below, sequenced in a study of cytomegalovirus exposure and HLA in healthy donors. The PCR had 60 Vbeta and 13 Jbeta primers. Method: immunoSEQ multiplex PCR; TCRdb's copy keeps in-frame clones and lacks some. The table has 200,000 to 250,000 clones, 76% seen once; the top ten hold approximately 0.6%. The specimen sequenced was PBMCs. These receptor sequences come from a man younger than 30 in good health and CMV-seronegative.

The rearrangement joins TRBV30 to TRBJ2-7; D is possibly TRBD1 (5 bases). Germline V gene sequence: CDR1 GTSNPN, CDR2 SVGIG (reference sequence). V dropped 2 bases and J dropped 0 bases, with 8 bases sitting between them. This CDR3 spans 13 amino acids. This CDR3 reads CAWSLDSSYEQYF. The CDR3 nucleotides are TGTGCCTGGAGTCTCGACAGCTCCTACGAGCAGTACTTC. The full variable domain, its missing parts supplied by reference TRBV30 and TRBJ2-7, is SQTIHQWPATLVQPVGSPLSLECTVEGTSNPNLYWYRQAAGRGLQLLFYSVGIGQISSEVPQNLSASRPQDRQFILSSKKLLLSDSGFYLCAWSLDSSYEQYFGPGTRLTVT.

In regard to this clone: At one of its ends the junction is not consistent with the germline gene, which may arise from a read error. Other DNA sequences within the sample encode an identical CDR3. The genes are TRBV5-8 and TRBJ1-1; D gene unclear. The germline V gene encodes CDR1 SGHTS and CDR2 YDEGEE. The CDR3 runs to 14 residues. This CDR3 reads CASSFRQLNTEAFF. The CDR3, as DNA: TGTGCCAGCAGCTTTCGACAACTCAACACTGAGGCTTTCTTT.

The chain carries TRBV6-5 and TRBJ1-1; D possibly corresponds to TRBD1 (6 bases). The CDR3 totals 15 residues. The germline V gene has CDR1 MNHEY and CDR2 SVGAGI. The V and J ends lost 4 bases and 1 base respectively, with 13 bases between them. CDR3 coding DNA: TGTGCCAGCAGTTTCGGGCAGGACAGGAACACTGAAGCTTTCTTT. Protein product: CASSFGQDRNTEAFF.

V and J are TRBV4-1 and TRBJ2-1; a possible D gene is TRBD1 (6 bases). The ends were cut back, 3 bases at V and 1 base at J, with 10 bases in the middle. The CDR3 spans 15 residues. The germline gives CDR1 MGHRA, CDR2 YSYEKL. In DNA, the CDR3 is TGCGCCAGCAGCCAGGACGGGACATCCTACAATGAGCAGTTCTTC. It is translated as CASSQDGTSYNEQFF.

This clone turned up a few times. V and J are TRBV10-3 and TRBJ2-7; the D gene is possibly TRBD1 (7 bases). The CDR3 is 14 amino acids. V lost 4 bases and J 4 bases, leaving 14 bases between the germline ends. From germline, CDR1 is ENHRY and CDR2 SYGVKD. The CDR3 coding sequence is TGTGCCATCAGTGTTGGAGCAGGGGGGTACGAGCAGTACTTC. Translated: CAISVGAGGYEQYF.

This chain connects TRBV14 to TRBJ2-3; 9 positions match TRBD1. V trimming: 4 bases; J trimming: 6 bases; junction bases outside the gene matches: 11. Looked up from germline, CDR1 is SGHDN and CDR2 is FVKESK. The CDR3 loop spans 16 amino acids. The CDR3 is CASSPSGTGKVDTQYF. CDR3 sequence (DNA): TGTGCCAGCAGCCCTTCCGGGACAGGGAAAGTGGATACGCAGTATTTT.

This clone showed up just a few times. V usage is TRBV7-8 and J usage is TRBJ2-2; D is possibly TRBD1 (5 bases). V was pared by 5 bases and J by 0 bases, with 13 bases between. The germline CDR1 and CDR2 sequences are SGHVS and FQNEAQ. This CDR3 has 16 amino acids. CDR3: CASSRRQFPNTGELFF. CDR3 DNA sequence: TGTGCCAGCAGCCGGAGACAGTTCCCGAACACCGGGGAGCTGTTTTTT.

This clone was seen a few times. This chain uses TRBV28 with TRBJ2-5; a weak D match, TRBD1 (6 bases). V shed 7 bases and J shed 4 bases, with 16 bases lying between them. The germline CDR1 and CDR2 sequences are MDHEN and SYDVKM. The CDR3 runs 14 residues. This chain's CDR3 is CASNLRQDRETQYF. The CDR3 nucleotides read TGTGCCAGCAACTTACGACAGGACCGAGAGACCCAGTACTTC.